These T cell receptor beta chains were read from a single sample in a study of cytomegalovirus exposure and HLA in healthy donors. Only in-frame clones appear in the TCRdb table, and some are missing; sequencing was by immunoSEQ multiplex PCR. The table has 90,000 or so clones, more than 65% seen once. Specimen: PBMCs. These receptors came from a woman aged 18-35 years in good health and CMV-seropositive. Both conserved end residues are part of each CDR3. A D gene is named only where the DNA matches it firmly. Size tells how often a clone was seen (once, few, many) or the class of an expanded clone, and some rows leave it out.

d_gene	v_gene	j_gene	len	abundance	CDR3nt	CDR3aa
TRBD1	TRBV7-9	TRBJ2-1	16	NA	TGTGCCAGCAGCGGACAGGGGGGGAGCTCCTACAATGAGCAGTTCTTC	CASSGQGGSSYNEQFF
TRBD1	TRBV6-5	TRBJ1-1	14	NA	TGTGCCAGCAGGAAGACAGGGGGTGTCACTGAAGCTTTCTTT	CASRKTGGVTEAFF
TRBD1	TRBV14	TRBJ1-1	15	NA	TGTGCCAGCAGCGTCCCAGGGGGCGCGGGCACTGAAGCTTTCTTT	CASSVPGGAGTEAFF
NA	TRBV15	TRBJ2-5	15	few	TGTGCCACCAGCTCCGACGGGACTCCCATAGAGACCCAGTACTTC	CATSSDGTPIETQYF
NA	TRBV4-1	TRBJ1-5	17	NA	TGCGCCAGCAGCCAAGCCCAACGAGGCGGTAGCAATCGGCCCCAGCATTTT	CASSQAQRGGSNRPQHF
NA	TRBV5-1	TRBJ1-1	15	NA	TGCGCCAGCAGCTTGTGGGGGCGTGGGGGGGCTGAAGCTTTCTTT	CASSLWGRGGAEAFF
TRBD1	TRBV6-6	TRBJ2-1	16	NA	TGTGCCAGCAGCCCGGGGACGGGACAGGGGGGGCAGGGGCAGTTCTTC	CASSPGTGQGGQGQFF
NA	TRBV9	TRBJ1-2	13	NA	TGTGCCAGCAGCGGGTCGGAGGCGGATGGCTACACCTTC	CASSGSEADGYTF
TRBD1	TRBV27	TRBJ2-2	15	NA	TGTGCCAGCAGTTCTGGACAGGTGCGCACCGGGGAGCTGTTTTTT	CASSSGQVRTGELFF
NA	TRBV27	TRBJ2-3	16	NA	TGTGCCAGCAGTTTATTAGGGGGAGGGCCAGTAGATACGCAGTATTTT	CASSLLGGGPVDTQYF
NA	TRBV19	TRBJ1-5	15	NA	TGTGCCAGTAGTCGACAGGTACTGCTAGATCAGCCCCAGCATTTT	CASSRQVLLDQPQHF
TRBD1	TRBV6-1	TRBJ1-1	14	NA	TGTGCCAGCAGACAGGACAGGGGGTACACTGAAGCTTTCTTT	CASRQDRGYTEAFF
TRBD1	TRBV28	TRBJ2-7	15	NA	TGTGCCAGCAGCGCCCGGGACAGTATCTCCTACGAGCAGTACTTC	CASSARDSISYEQYF
TRBD2	TRBV4-3	TRBJ2-1	18	large	TGCGCCAGCAGCCAAGATCTTGGGGTAGCGGGAATGGGGGATGAGCAGTTCTTC	CASSQDLGVAGMGDEQFF
NA	TRBV7-9	TRBJ2-3	15	few	TGTGCCAGCAGCTTAGAACCGAAACACACAGATACGCAGTATTTT	CASSLEPKHTDTQYF
TRBD2	TRBV19	TRBJ2-7	12	NA	TGTGCCACTCTAGCGGGAAACTACGAGCAGTACTTC	CATLAGNYEQYF
TRBD2	TRBV11-2	TRBJ2-1	16	few	TGTGCCAGCAGCTTAGTAGTCGGCGGGGGGCACAATGAGCAGTTCTTC	CASSLVVGGGHNEQFF
TRBD2	TRBV5-1	TRBJ2-3	18	once	TGCGCCAGCAGCTTGGGGAGTCGGCGGGGGGGCCCAGCAGATACGCAGTATTTT	CASSLGSRRGGPADTQYF
NA	TRBV7-9	TRBJ2-3	14	NA	TGTGCCAGCCGCGATGGGGGACTCACAGATACGCAGTATTTT	CASRDGGLTDTQYF